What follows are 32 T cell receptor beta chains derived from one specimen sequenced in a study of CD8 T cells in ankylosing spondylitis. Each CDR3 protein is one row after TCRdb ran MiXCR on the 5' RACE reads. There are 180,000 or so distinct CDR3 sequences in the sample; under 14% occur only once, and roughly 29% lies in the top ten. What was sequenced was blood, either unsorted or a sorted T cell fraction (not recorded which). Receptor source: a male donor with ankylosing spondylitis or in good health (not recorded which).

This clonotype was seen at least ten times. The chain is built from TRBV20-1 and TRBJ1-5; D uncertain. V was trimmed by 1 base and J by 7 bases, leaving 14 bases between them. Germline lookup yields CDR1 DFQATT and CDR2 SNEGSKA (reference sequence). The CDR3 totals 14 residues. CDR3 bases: TGCAGTGCTAGAGCCGGGTCAGAAAGACAGCCCCAGCATTTT. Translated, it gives CSARAGSERQPQHF.

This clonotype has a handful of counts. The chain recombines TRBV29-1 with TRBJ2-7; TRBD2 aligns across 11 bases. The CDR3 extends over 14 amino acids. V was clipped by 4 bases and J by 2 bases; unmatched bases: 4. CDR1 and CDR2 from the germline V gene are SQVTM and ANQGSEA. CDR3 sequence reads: CSVGGTSGTYEQYF. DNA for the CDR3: TGCAGCGTTGGCGGGACTAGCGGTACCTACGAGCAGTACTTC.

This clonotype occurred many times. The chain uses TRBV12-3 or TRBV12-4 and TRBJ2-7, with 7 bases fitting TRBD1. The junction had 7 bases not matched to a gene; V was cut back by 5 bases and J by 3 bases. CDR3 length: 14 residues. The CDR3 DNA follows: TGTGCCAGCAGTCCACAGGGGATTAACTACGAGCAGTACTTC. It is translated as CASSPQGINYEQYF.

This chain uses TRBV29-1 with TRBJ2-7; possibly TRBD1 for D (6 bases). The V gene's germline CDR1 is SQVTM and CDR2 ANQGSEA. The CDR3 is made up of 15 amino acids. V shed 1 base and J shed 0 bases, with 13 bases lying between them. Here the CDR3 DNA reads TGCAGCGTTGAAGCCAGGGGAACAAGCTCCTACGAGCAGTACTTC. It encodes CSVEARGTSSYEQYF.

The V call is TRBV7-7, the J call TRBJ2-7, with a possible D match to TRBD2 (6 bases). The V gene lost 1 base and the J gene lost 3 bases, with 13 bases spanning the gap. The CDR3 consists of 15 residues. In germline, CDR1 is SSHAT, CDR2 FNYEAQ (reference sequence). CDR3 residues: CASSLGGTYNYEQYF. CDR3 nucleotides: TGTGCCAGCAGCTTAGGAGGGACTTACAACTACGAGCAGTACTTC.

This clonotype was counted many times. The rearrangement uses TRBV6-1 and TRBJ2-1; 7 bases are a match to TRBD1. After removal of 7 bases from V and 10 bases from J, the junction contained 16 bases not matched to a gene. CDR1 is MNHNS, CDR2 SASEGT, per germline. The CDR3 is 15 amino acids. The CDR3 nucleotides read TGTGCCAGCACCGAGACAGGGAACTACCGAGGGGAGCAGTTCTTC. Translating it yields CASTETGNYRGEQFF.

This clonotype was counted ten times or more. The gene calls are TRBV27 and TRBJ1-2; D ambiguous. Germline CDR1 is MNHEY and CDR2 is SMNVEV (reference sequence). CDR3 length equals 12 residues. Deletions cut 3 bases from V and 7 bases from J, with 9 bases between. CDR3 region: CASSLMSGGYTF. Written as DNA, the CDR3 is TGTGCCAGCAGTTTGATGAGTGGTGGCTACACCTTC.

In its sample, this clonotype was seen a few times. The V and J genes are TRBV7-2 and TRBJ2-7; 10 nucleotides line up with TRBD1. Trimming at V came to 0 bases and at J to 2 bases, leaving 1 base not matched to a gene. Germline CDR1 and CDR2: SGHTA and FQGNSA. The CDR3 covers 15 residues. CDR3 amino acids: CASSLAGQGTYEQYF. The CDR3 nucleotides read TGTGCCAGCAGCTTAGCGGGACAGGGGACCTACGAGCAGTACTTC.

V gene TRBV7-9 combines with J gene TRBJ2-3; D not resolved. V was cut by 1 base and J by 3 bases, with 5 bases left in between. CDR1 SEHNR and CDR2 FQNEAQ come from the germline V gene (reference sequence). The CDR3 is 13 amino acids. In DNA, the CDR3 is TGTGCCAGCAGCTTAGTGAGGACAGATACGCAGTATTTT. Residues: CASSLVRTDTQYF.

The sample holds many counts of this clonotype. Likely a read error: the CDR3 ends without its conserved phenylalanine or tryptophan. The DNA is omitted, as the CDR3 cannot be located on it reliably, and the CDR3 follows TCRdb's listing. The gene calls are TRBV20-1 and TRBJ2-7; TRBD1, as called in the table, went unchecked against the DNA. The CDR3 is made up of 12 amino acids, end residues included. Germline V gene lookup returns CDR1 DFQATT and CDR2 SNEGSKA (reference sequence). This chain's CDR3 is CSARDQADRILE.

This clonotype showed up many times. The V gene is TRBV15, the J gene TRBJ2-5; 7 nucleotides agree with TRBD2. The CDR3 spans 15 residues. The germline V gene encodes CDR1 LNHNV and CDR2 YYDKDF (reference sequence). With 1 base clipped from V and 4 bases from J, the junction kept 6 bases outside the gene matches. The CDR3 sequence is CATSRGGLVGETQYF. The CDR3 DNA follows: TGTGCCACCAGCAGAGGTGGACTAGTGGGAGAGACCCAGTACTTC.

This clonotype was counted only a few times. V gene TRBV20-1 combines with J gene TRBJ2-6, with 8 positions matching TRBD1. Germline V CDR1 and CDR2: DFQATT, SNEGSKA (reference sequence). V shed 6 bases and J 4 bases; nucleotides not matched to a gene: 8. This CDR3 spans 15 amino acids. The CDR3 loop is CSANRQGTGANVLTF. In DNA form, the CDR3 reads TGCAGTGCAAACAGACAGGGGACAGGGGCCAACGTCCTGACTTTC.

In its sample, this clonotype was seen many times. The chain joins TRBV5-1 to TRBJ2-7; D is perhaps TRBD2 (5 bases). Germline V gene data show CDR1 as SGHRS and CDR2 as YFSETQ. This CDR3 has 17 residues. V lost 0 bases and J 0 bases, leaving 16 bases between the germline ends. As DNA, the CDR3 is TGCGCCAGCAGCTTGGCCCGGACTGCTGGAAGCTCCTACGAGCAGTACTTC. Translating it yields CASSLARTAGSSYEQYF.

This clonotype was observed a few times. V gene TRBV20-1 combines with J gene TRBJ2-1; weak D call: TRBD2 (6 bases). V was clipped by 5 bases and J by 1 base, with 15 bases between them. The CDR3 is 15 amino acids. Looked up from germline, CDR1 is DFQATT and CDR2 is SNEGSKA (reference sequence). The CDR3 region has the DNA TGCAGTGCTCCAGAATGGGGGGAATCCTACAATGAGCAGTTCTTC. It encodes CSAPEWGESYNEQFF.

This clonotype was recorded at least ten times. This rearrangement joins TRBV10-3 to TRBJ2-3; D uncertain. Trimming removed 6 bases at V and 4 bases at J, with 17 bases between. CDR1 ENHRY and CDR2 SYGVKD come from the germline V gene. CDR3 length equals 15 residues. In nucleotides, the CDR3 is TGTGCCATCAGGTTCCGGGCCGCACCCGCAGATACGCAGTATTTT. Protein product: CAIRFRAAPADTQYF.

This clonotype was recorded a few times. The CDR3 reads CASSSQPGQGLAFF. The CDR3, as DNA: TGTGCCAGCAGCTCTCAACCGGGACAAGGATTGGCTTTCTTT. The rearrangement uses TRBV7-2 and TRBJ1-1, with D possibly matching TRBD1 (6 bases). Germline CDR1 and CDR2: SGHTA and FQGNSA. With 4 bases removed from V and 11 bases from J, the gap between germline ends came to 20 bases. The CDR3 extends over 14 amino acids. Full variable domain (remainder filled in from reference TRBV7-2 and TRBJ1-1): GAGVSQSPSNKVTEKGKDVELRCDPISGHTALYWYRQSLGQGLEFLIYFQGNSAPDKSGLPSDRFSAERTGGSVSTLTIQRTQQEDSAVYLCASSSQPGQGLAFFGQGTRLTVV.

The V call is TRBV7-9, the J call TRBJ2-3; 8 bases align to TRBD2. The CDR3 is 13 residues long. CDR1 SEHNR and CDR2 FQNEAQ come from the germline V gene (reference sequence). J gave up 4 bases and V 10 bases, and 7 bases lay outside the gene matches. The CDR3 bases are TGTGCCACCTCCCCGGGGGGGCCAGATACGCAGTATTTT. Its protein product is CATSPGGPDTQYF. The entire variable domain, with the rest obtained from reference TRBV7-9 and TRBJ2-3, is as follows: DTGVSQNPRHKITKRGQNVTFRCDPISEHNRLYWYRQTLGQGPEFLTYFQNEAQLEKSRLLSDRFSAERPKGSFSTLEIQRTEQGDSAMYLCATSPGGPDTQYFGPGTRLTVL.

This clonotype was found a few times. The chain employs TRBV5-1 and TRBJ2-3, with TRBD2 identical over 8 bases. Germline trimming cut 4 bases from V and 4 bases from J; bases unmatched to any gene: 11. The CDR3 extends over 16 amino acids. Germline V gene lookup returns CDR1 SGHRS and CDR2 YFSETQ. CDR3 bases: TGCGCCAGCAGCCCGGAGACTAGCGTCAGGGCAGATACGCAGTATTTT. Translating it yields CASSPETSVRADTQYF. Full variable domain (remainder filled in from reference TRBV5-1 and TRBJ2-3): KAGVTQTPRYLIKTRGQQVTLSCSPISGHRSVSWYQQTPGQGLQFLFEYFSETQRNKGNFPGRFSGRQFSNSRSEMNVSTLELGDSALYLCASSPETSVRADTQYFGPGTRLTVL.

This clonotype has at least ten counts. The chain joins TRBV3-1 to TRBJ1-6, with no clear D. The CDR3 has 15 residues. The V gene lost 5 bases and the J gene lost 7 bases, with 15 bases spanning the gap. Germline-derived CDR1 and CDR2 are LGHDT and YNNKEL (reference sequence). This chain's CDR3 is CASSWGEGHNSPLHF. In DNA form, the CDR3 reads TGTGCCAGCAGCTGGGGTGAAGGGCACAATTCACCCCTCCACTTT.

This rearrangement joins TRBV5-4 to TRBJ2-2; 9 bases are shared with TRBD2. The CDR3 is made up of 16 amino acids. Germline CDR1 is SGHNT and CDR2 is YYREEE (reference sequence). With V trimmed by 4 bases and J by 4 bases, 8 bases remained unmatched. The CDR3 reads CASSKGTSTSTGELFF. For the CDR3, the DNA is TGTGCCAGCAGCAAAGGGACTAGCACTAGCACCGGGGAGCTGTTTTTT.

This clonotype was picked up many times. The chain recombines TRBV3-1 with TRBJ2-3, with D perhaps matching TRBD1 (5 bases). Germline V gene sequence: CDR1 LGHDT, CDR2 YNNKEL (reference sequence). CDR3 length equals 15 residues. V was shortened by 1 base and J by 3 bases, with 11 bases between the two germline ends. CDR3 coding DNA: TGTGCCAGCAGCCAAGCAGGGCTTGGGACAGATACGCAGTATTTT. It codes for CASSQAGLGTDTQYF.

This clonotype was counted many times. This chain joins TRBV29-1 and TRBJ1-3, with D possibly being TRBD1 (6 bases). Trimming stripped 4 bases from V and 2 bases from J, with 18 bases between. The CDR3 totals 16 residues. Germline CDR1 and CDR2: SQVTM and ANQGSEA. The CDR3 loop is CSVVLRRGPAGNTIYF. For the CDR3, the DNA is TGCAGCGTTGTTCTCCGGCGGGGGCCTGCTGGAAACACCATATATTTT.

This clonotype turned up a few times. CDR3 sequence reads: CASSLARADGYTF. In DNA form, the CDR3 reads TGCGCCAGCAGCTTGGCCAGGGCGGATGGCTACACCTTC. This chain joins TRBV5-1 and TRBJ1-2; a possible D gene is TRBD1 (5 bases). The germline V gene encodes CDR1 SGHRS and CDR2 YFSETQ. The ends were cut back, 0 bases at V and 6 bases at J, with 9 bases in the middle. There are 13 residues in the CDR3.

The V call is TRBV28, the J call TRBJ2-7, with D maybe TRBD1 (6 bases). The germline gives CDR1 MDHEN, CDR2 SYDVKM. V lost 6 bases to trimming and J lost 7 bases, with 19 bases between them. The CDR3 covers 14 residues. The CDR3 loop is CASRRQALGREQYF. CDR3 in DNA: TGTGCCAGCAGGAGACAGGCCCTGGGAAGGGAGCAGTACTTC.

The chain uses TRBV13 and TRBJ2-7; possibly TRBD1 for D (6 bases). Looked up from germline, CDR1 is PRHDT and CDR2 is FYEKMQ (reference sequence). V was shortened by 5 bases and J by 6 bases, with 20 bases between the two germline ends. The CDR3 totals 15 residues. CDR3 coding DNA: TGTGCCAGCAGCCCCAGGGGCCGTTCCATCCTCGAGCAGTACTTC. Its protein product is CASSPRGRSILEQYF.

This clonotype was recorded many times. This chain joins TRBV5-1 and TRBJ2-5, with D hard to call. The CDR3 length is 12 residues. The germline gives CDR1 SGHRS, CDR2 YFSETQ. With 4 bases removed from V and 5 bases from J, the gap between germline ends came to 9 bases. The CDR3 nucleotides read TGCGCCAGCAGCCCACCGGCGGAGACCCAGTACTTC. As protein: CASSPPAETQYF. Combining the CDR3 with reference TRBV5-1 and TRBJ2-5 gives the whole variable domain KAGVTQTPRYLIKTRGQQVTLSCSPISGHRSVSWYQQTPGQGLQFLFEYFSETQRNKGNFPGRFSGRQFSNSRSEMNVSTLELGDSALYLCASSPPAETQYFGPGTRLLVL.

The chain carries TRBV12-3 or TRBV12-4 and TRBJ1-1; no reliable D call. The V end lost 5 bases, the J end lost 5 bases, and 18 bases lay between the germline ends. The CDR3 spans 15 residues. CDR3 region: CASSPAGPRDTEAFF. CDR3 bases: TGTGCCAGCAGTCCAGCAGGCCCCCGGGATACTGAAGCTTTCTTT.

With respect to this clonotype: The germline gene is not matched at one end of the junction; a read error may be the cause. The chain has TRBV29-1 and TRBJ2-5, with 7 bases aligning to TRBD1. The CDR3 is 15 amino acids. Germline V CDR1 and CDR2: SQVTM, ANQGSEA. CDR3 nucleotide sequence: TGCAGCGTTGGAGGGATGACAGGGAAGATAGAGACTCAGTACTTC. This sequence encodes CSVGGMTGKIETQYF. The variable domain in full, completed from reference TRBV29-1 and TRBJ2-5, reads SAVISQKPSRDICQRGTSLTIQCQVDSQVTMMFWYRQQPGQSLTLIATANQGSEATYESGFVIDKFPISRPNLTFSTLTVSNMSPEDSSIYLCSVGGMTGKIETQYFGPGTRLLVL.

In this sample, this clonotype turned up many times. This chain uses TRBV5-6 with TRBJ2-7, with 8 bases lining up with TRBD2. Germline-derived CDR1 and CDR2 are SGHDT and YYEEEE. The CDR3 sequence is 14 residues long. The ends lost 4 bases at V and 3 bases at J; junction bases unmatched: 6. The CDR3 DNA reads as TGTGCCAGCAGCCAACCGGGACTAGGCTACGAGCAGTACTTC. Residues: CASSQPGLGYEQYF.

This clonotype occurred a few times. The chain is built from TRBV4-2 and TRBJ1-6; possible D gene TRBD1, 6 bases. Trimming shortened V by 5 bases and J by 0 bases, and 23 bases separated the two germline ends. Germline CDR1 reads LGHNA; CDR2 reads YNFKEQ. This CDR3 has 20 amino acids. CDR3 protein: CASSKKGQPLLSSYNSPLHF. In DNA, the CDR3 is TGTGCCAGCAGCAAGAAGGGACAACCCTTGTTGAGCTCCTATAATTCACCCCTCCACTTT.

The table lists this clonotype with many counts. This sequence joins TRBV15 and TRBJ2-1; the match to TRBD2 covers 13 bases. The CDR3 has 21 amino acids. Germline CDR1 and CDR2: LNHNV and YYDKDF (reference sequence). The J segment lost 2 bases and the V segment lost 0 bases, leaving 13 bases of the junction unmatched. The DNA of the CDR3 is TGTGCCACCAGCAGAGACTCGGGACTAGCGGGACTCAATTACGCCTACAATGAGCAGTTCTTC. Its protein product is CATSRDSGLAGLNYAYNEQFF. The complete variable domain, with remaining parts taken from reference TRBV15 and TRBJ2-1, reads DAMVIQNPRYQVTQFGKPVTLSCSQTLNHNVMYWYQQKSSQAPKLLFHYYDKDFNNEADTPDNFQSRRPNTSFCFLDIRSPGLGDTAMYLCATSRDSGLAGLNYAYNEQFFGPGTRLTVL.

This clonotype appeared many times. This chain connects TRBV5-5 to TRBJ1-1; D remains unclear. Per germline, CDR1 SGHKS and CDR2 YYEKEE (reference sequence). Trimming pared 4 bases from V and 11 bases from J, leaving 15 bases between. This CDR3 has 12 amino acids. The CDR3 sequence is CASSPGPVLAFF. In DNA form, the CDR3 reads TGTGCCAGCAGCCCCGGACCCGTACTCGCTTTCTTT.